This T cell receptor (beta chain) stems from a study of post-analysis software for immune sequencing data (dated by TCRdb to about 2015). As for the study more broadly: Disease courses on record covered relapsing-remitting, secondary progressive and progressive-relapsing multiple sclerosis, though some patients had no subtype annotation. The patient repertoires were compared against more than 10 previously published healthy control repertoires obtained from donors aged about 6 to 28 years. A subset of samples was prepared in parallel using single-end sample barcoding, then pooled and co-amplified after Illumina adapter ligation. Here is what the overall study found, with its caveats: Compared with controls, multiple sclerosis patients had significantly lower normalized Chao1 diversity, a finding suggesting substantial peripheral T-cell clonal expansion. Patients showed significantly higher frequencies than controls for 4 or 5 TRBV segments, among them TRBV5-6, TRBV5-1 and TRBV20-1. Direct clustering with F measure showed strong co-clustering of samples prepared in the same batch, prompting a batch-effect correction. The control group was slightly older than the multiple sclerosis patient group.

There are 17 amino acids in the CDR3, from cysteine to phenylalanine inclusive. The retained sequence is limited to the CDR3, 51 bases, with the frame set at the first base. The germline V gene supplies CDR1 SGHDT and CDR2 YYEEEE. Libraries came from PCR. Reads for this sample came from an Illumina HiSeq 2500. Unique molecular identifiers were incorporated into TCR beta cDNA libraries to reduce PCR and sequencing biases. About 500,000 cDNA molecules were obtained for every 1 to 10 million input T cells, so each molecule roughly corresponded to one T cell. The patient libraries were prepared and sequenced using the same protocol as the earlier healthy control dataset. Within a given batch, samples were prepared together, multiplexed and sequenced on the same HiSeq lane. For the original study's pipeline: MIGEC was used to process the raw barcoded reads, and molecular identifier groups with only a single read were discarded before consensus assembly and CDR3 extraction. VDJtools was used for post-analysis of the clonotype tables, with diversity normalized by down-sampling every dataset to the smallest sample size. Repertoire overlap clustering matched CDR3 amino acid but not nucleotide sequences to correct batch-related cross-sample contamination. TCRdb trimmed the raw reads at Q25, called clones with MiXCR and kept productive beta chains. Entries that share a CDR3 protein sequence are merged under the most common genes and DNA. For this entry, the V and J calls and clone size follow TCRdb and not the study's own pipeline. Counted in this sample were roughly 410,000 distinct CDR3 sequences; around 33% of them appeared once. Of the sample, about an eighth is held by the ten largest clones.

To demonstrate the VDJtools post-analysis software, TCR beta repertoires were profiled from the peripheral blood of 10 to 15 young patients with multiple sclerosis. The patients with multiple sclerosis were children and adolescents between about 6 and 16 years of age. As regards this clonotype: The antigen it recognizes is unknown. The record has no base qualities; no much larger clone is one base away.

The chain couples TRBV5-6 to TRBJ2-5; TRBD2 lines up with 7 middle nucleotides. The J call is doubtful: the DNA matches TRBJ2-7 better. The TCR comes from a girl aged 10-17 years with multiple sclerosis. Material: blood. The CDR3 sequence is CASRPRLGGGSDYEQYF. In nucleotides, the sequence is TGTGCCAGCAGACCTCGACTGGGGGGGGGAAGCGACTACGAGCAGTACTTC.